The clone carrying this T cell receptor (beta chain) came up a few times. Its ends do not fully match the called genes, so a read error is possible. A 5'RACE reaction primed in the constant segment made cDNA libraries of TCR alpha and TCR beta, and these carried sample barcodes and UMIs. TCRdb re-called the 5' RACE reads with MiXCR, one entry per CDR3 protein. The sample yields approximately 250,000 distinct CDR3 sequences, over 15% seen once. This sample stems from a study of T-cell memory formation after mild COVID-19. The CDR3 covers 18 residues. CDR1 is SSHAT and CDR2 is FNYEAQ in the germline V gene (reference sequence).

Specimen: PBMCs or a T cell subset sorted from them (not recorded which). This clonotype was obtained from a man aged 18 to 29 who had mild COVID-19 (a few samples of this study predate the infection). Cell type and time point are not known. This chain links TRBV7-7 with TRBJ2-2, with 11 bases fitting TRBD2. The CDR3 here is CASSPLLAGGRRTGELFF. CDR3 in DNA: TGTGCTAGCAGCCCCCTCTTAGCGGGGGGGCGCAGGACCGGGGAGCTGTTTTTT.